Described below is a single TCR beta chain sequence and its context. Libraries were prepared by immunoSEQ multiplex PCR; TCRdb keeps only in-frame clonotypes and omits some of them. The profile shows 60,000 to 70,000 clones, roughly 91% of them singletons. The CDR3 runs 14 residues. The germline gives CDR1 SNHLY, CDR2 FYNNEI. Trimming left V 4 bases short and J 4 bases short, with 13 bases between. This sample is part of a study of T cell changes during pregnancy in multiple sclerosis. The receptor was isolated from a female donor in good health, enrolled as a control in a pregnancy study. The sample here was peripheral blood, taken after pregnancy. This sequence joins TRBV2 and TRBJ1-2; TRBD1 is a possible D gene (6 bases). The CDR3 sequence: CASSVQGGTYGYTF. CDR3 DNA sequence: TGTGCCAGCAGTGTACAAGGGGGAACCTATGGCTACACCTTC.